This T cell receptor (beta chain) was profiled in a study of OX40 agonist ivuxolimab in advanced cancers. Looking at the study overall: Averaging roughly 60 years in age, with a range of about 23 to 79, the cohort was 65% to 85% male. A history of anti-PD-1, anti-PD-L1 or anti-CTLA-4 therapy was acceptable, and approximately 40% had some.

The CDR3 extends over 18 amino acids. CDR1 and CDR2 from the germline V gene are SGHVS and FQNEAQ. The junction had 15 bases not matched to a gene; V was cut back by 2 bases and J by 6 bases. On this clone: The antigen remains unidentified.

Whole-study findings and limits: Relative to CD4+ cells, CD8+ T cells on average had more expanded clones. Those patients achieving a partial response at 0.1-3.0 mg/kg showed among the lowest clonal expansion.

The protocol was immunoSEQ multiplex PCR, while the TCRdb copy is restricted to in-frame clones and leaves out a portion. The data contain more than 65,000 clones, about three quarters of them singletons. The source of this sequence is an adult with an advanced solid tumor such as melanoma, head and neck, liver or kidney cancer. Here the sequenced sample was CD4+ or CD8+ T cells sorted from blood, taken in a trial of the OX40 agonist ivuxolimab. This sequence joins TRBV7-8 and TRBJ2-7; 11 nucleotides align to TRBD2. The CDR3 nucleotides are TGTGCCAGCAGCTTAATAGCGGGAGGGCCACAAAGGGGGTCCGAGCAGTACTTC. Translation: CASSLIAGGPQRGSEQYF.